This TCR beta chain is from a study of T cell repertoires in cytomegalovirus infection. Each CDR3 protein is one row after TCRdb ran MiXCR on the reads. The sample contains around 450,000 distinct CDR3 sequences, 30% to 40% of which appear only once. This clonotype was recorded once. An end of the junction differs from the germline gene, which may be a read error. The germline V gene encodes CDR1 LNHDA and CDR2 SQIVND (reference sequence). The CDR3 is made up of 16 amino acids. The J gene is TRBJ1-1, the V gene TRBV19; the D gene is possibly TRBD1 (5 bases). This receptor was taken from a human donor in good health (CMV status not recorded). Some clones in this sample may be carry-over from other donors' samples. Material for sequencing was PBMCs. The CDR3 region has the DNA TGTGCCAGTAGGCGCGGGGGGGAGATCTCGAACACTGAAGCTTACTTT. Residues: CASRRGGEISNTEAYF.